This T cell receptor beta chain was observed in a study of a mutant IDH1 vaccine in newly diagnosed glioma. Study as a whole: Weeks 1, 3, 5, 7, 11, 15, 19 and 23 were when patients received their eight vaccinations. Sex distribution of treated patients was around 62% male and 37.5% female; mean age was around 40 years.

Stated time point: week 11, during vaccination. In the vaccine, a single dose held 300 ug of the mutant IDH1 20-mer peptide, along with topical imiquimod. This clone was found once. The antigen is not known. Germline V CDR1 and CDR2: MRHNA, SNTAGT. The CDR3 spans 14 residues. Trimming cost V 3 bases and J 9 bases; bases outside gene matches: 6. Sequencing used immunoSEQ multiplex PCR; TCRdb keeps in-frame clones, though not all of them. The table records about 36,000 clones, roughly 80% of them present only once. The V and J genes are TRBV6-4 and TRBJ1-5; 9 bases are a match to TRBD1. Specimen: peripheral blood mononuclear cells (PBMCs), collected from a glioma patient whose treatment included an IDH1 peptide vaccine. The clonotype was recovered from a woman aged 30 to 39 with glioma. Some clones in this sample may be carry-over from other donors' samples. CDR3 loop: CASSDGTGKAPQHF. The CDR3 DNA reads TGTGCCAGCAGTGATGGGACAGGGAAAGCGCCCCAGCATTTT.